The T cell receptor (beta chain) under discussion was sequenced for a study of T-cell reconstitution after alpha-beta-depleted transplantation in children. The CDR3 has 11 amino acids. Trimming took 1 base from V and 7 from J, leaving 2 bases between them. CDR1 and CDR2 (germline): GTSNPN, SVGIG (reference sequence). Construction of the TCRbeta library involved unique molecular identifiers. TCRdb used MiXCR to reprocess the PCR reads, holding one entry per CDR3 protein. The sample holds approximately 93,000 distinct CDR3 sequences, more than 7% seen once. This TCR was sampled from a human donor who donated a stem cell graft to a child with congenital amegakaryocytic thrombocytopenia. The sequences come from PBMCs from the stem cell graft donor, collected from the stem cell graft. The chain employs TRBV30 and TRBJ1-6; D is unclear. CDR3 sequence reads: CAWSGNSPLHF. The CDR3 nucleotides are TGTGCCTGGAGTGGGAATTCACCCCTCCACTTT.